This T cell receptor beta chain stems from a study of blood T cell repertoires in COVID-19. Study background: From T cells, B-cell-depleted T cells, or PBMCs came the material, which was cDNA or gDNA.

The authors' processing: By means of reference gene primer amplification, nucleated cell counts were estimated. The assay was immunoSEQ multiplex PCR, and TCRdb's table has in-frame clones only and misses some. V and J calls and clone size are those listed in that table; D and trimming were worked out from the DNA. This sample has over 100,000 clones; around 82% occur once, and the top ten carry about 5%. This CDR3 contains 18 residues. In germline, CDR1 is MRHNA, CDR2 SNTAGT. The trim removed 7 bases at V and 1 base at J, leaving 10 bases unmatched. The material sequenced was peripheral blood. The sequence derives from a man between 60 and 75 years old with acute or convalescent COVID-19. The chain is built from TRBV6-4 and TRBJ2-1; 13 nucleotides align to TRBD2. Here the CDR3 reads CASKRPGLAGRSYNEQFF. The CDR3 region has the DNA TGTGCCAGCAAGCGACCGGGACTAGCGGGGAGGTCCTACAATGAGCAGTTCTTC.